Detailed here is one T cell receptor (beta chain). Its specific antigen is unknown. The sample holds no much larger clone one base away, and base qualities are not on file. The entry originates in a study of somatic mutations in cytotoxic T cells in rheumatoid arthritis (dated by TCRdb to the late 2010s). With regard to the full study: Before any treatment started and right after they were diagnosed, patients gave peripheral blood samples (around 30 ml EDTA). Some V beta antibody-stained T-cell populations were flow-sorted on a FACSAria II or Sony SH800 at nearly 100% purity, and sorted V beta1+ cells also underwent TCRB sequencing. Whether expanded CD8+ T-cell clones in untreated, newly diagnosed rheumatoid arthritis carry somatic mutations was the study question, and clonality was characterized with TCRB deep sequencing. A total of 65 or so rheumatoid arthritis patients and 20 or so healthy controls underwent TCRB deep sequencing. Median age was essentially the same in the patient group and the control group. What the research found in general, with its limitations: CD8+ T-cell clonality did not differ significantly between rheumatoid arthritis patients and age-matched healthy controls. CD8+ clonality increased with age in patients (Spearman r ≈ 0.5) but not in healthy controls. No adjustment for multiple comparisons was made for the slight TRBV07 underrepresentation in patients. The expanded CD8+ clones had unknown antigen targets, and not appearing in virus-specific databases did not rule out that they were virus-specific. In about an eighth of the roughly 65 patients, more than 20% of CD8+ cells belonged to the largest CD8+ clone, while several identical CD8+ TCRB sequences were shared between blood and synovial fluid.

Sequencing of TCRB CDR3 was done on genomic DNA with the immunoSEQ assay. The authors' analysis ran thus. Patient CD8+ clones larger than 1% were compared against published virus-specific TCRB sequences, and only a few matched. Only productive TCRB rearrangements were included in the analyses. Clonality was calculated as a Shannon entropy-based productive clonality index, and a clone was defined by a unique TCRB CDR3 sequence. Repertoire overlap for a pair of samples was computed from each clone's template counts relative to total templates per sample. A correlation with a Spearman r of 0.6 to 0.65 was found between V-gene usage by flow cytometry and V-gene usage by TCRB sequencing. What TCRdb holds here is the immuneACCESS table cut down to in-frame rearrangements. Part of the clones is not present; checked against another copy, under half of the missing clones reflect an unresolved V gene, and the others are unexplained. V and J calls and clone size are those listed in that table; D and trimming were worked out from the DNA. The sample data list almost 8,500 clones, and about 74% of these were observed just once. Less than 45% of the sample belongs to the ten largest clones.

Deletion took 6 bases off V and 7 bases off J, with a span of 13 bases between the germline ends. The CDR3, from cysteine to phenylalanine, totals 12 residues. CDR3 DNA is the only sequence kept; it has 36 bases, read in frame from the first base. The germline V gene (reference sequence) gives CDR1 as MNHEY and CDR2 as SMNVEV. Flow cytometry confirmed the purity of CD4+ and CD8+ cells that had been isolated by positive magnetic bead selection on an AutoMACS. Clonal expansions were first screened by flow cytometry with a TCR V beta antibody panel, then characterized by TCRB deep sequencing of sorted CD8+ fractions. Isolation of peripheral blood mononuclear cells was done through Ficoll-Paque PLUS density gradient separation. Nucleospin Tissue or Tissue XS kits were used to extract DNA from CD4-enriched, CD8-enriched or PBMC samples, and a Qubit 2.0 fluorometer was used for quantification.

This sequence originates from an adult with rheumatoid arthritis. Input material: CD8+ T cells sorted from blood. The V and J genes are TRBV27 and TRBJ2-7, with the D gene uncertain. The nucleotides are TGTGCCAGCAGCTTTACAAAGGAGGAGCAGTACTTC. Translated, it reads CASSFTKEEQYF.